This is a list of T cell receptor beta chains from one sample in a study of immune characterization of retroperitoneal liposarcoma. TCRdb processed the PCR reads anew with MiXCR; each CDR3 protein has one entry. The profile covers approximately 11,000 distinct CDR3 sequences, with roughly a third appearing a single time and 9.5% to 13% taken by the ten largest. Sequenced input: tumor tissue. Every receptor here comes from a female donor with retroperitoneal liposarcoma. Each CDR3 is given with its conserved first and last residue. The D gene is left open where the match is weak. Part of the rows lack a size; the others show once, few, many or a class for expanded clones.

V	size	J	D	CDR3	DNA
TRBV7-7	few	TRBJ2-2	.	CASSFSEAGELFF	TGTGCTAGCAGTTTTAGCGAGGCCGGGGAGCTGTTTTTT
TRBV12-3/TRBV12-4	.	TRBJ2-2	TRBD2	CASRASGRASGELFF	TGTGCCAGCAGGGCTAGCGGGAGGGCCTCCGGGGAGCTGTTTTTT
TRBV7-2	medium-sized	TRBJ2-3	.	CASSLGTAGGDTQYF	TGTGCCAGCAGCCTTGGGACGGCAGGTGGAGATACGCAGTATTTT
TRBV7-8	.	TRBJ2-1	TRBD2	CASSAGTSGTYEQFF	TGTGCCAGCAGCGCAGGGACTAGCGGAACCTACGAGCAGTTCTTC
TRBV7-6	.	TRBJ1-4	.	CASSSSGRSEKLFF	TGTGCCAGCAGCTCCTCAGGGAGGAGTGAAAAACTGTTTTTT
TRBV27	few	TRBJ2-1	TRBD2	CASRATGLAGGPDEQFF	TGTGCCAGCAGGGCGACCGGACTAGCGGGGGGGCCCGATGAGCAGTTCTTC
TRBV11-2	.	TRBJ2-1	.	CASSRWEETQFF	TGTGCCAGCAGCCGGTGGGAAGAGACCCAGTTCTTC
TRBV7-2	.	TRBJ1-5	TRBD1	CASTTQGGLGNQPQHF	TGTGCCAGCACCACACAGGGGGGGCTGGGCAATCAGCCCCAGCATTTT
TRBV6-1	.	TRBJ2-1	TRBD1	CASSDGTGRGWEQFF	TGTGCCAGCAGTGACGGGACAGGTAGAGGATGGGAGCAGTTCTTC
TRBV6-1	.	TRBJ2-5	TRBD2	CASSPSGRETQYF	TGTGCCAGCAGCCCCAGCGGGAGAGAGACCCAGTACTTC
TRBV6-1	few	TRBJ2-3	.	CASRSQGFGPDTQYF	TGTGCCAGCAGATCGCAGGGGTTCGGCCCAGATACGCAGTATTTT
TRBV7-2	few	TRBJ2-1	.	CASSLETQFF	TGTGCCAGCAGCTTGGAGACCCAGTTCTTC
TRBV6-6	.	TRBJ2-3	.	CASSYSYSDTQYF	TGTGCCAGCAGTTACTCGTATTCTGATACGCAGTATTTT
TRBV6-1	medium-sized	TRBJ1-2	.	CASKAQRDGGDTF	TGTGCCAGCAAGGCCCAGAGAGACGGGGGAGACACCTTC
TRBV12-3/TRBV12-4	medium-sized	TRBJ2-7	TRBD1	CASSFRQGSEQYF	TGTGCCAGCAGTTTCCGACAGGGAAGCGAGCAGTACTTC
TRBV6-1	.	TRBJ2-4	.	CASSELARTYNEQYF	TGTGCCAGCAGTGAACTAGCTAGGACCTACAATGAGCAGTACTTC
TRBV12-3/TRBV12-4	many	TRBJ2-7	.	CASRLLGGEQYF	TGTGCCAGCAGGCTTCTAGGAGGTGAGCAGTACTTC
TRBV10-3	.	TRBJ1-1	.	CAISERPGDTEAFF	TGTGCCATCAGTGAGAGACCAGGGGACACTGAAGCTTTCTTT
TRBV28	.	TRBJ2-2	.	CASSTSGARAGELFF	TGTGCCAGCAGTACCTCTGGGGCACGGGCCGGGGAGCTGTTTTTT
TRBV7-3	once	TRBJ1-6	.	CASRARVGGAPLHF	TGTGCCAGCAGGGCCCGGGTTGGGGGGGCACCCCTCCACTTT
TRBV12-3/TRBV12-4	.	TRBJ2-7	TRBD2	CASSLAGGPHEQYF	TGTGCCAGCAGTCTAGCGGGAGGGCCCCACGAGCAGTACTTC
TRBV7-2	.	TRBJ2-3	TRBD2	CASSQLAGGLDTQYF	TGTGCCAGCAGCCAACTAGCGGGAGGTTTAGATACGCAGTATTTT